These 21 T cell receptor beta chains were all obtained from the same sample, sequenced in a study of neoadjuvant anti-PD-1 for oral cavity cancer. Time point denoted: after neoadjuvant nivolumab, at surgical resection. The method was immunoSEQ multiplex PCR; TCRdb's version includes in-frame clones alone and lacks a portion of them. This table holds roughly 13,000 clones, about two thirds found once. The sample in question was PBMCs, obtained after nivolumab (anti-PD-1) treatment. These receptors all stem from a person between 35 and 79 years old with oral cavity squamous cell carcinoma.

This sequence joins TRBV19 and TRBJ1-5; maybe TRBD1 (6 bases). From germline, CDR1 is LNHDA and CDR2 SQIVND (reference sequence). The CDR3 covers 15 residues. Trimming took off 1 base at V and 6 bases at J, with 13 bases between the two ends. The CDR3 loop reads CASSIVGGAGQPQHF. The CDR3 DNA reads TGTGCCAGTAGTATAGTGGGGGGGGCCGGTCAGCCCCAGCATTTT.

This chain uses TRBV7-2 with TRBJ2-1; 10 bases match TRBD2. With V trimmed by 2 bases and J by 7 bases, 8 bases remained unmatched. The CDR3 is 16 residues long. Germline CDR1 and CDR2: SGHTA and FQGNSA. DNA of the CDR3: TGTGCCAGCAGCTTATTTAGCGGGAGGCGGTGGAATGAGCAGTTCTTC. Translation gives CASSLFSGRRWNEQFF.

CDR3 DNA: TGTGCCAGCAGTACGATTACTAGCGGGCAAGAGACCCAGTACTTC. Its protein product is CASSTITSGQETQYF. The chain has TRBV27 and TRBJ2-5; 9 nucleotides agree with TRBD2. The V segment lost 5 bases and the J segment 2 bases; nucleotides outside the gene matches: 6. CDR1 and CDR2 from the germline V gene are MNHEY and SMNVEV (reference sequence). This CDR3 region has 15 residues.

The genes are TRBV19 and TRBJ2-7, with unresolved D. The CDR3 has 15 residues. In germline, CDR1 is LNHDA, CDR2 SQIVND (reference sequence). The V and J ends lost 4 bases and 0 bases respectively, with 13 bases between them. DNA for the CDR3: TGTGCCAGTAGTACAGGCGACTCTAACTCCTACGAGCAGTACTTC. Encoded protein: CASSTGDSNSYEQYF.

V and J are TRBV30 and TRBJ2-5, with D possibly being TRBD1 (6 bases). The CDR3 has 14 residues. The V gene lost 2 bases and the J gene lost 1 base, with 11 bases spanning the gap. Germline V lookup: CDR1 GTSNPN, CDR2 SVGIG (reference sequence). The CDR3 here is CAWSWGRGQETQYF. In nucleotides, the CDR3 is TGTGCCTGGAGTTGGGGCAGGGGCCAAGAGACCCAGTACTTC.

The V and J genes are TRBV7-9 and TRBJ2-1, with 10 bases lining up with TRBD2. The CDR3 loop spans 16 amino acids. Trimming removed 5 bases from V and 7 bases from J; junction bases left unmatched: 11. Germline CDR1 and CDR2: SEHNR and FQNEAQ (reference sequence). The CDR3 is CASSIPSGRAPNEQFF. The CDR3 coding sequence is TGTGCCAGCAGCATCCCCAGCGGGAGGGCCCCTAATGAGCAGTTCTTC.

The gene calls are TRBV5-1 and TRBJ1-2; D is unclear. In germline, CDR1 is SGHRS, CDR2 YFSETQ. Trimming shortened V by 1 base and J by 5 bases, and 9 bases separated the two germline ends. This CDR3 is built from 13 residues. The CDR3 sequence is CASSLQGGYGYTF. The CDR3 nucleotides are TGCGCCAGCAGCTTGCAAGGCGGGTATGGCTACACCTTC. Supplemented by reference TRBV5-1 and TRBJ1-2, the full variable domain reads KAGVTQTPRYLIKTRGQQVTLSCSPISGHRSVSWYQQTPGQGLQFLFEYFSETQRNKGNFPGRFSGRQFSNSRSEMNVSTLELGDSALYLCASSLQGGYGYTFGSGTRLTVV.

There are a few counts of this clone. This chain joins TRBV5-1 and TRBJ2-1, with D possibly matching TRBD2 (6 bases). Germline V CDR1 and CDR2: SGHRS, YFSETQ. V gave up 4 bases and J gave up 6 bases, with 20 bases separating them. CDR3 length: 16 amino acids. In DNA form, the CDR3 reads TGCGCCAGCAGCCCCGACCACCCAGGACTAATCAATGAGCAGTTCTTC. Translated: CASSPDHPGLINEQFF.

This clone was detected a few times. The CDR3 region has the DNA TGTGCCAGTAGACGGCGGGGGTCCAATCAGCCCCAGCATTTT. Amino acids: CASRRRGSNQPQHF. The chain links TRBV19 to TRBJ1-5; TRBD1 might be the D (5 bases). The CDR3 contains 14 residues. Trimming removed 6 bases from V and 3 bases from J, with 12 bases in between. The germline CDR1 and CDR2 sequences are LNHDA and SQIVND (reference sequence).

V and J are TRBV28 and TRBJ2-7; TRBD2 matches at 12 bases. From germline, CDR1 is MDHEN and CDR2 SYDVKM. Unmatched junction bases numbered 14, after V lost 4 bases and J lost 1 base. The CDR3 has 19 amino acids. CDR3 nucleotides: TGTGCCAGCAGTTCCGGACTAGCGGGATGGCCCATTGGATCCTACGAGCAGTACTTC. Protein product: CASSSGLAGWPIGSYEQYF.

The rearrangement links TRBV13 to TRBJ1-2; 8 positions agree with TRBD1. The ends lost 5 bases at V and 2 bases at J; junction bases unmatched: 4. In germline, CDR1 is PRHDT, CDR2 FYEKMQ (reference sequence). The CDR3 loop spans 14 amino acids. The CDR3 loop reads CASSLGTGNYGYTF. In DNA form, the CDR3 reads TGTGCCAGCAGCCTGGGGACAGGCAACTATGGCTACACCTTC.

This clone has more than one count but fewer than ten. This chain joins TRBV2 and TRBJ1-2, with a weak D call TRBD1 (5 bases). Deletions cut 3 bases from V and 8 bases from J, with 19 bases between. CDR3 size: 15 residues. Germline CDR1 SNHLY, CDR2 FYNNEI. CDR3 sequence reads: CASSETTGWSEGYTF. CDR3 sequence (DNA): TGTGCCAGCAGTGAGACAACAGGCTGGTCTGAAGGCTACACCTTC.

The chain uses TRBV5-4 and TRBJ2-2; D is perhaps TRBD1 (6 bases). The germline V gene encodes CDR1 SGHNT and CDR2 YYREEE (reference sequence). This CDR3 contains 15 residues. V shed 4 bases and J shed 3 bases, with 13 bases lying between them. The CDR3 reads CASSPTDRHTGELFF. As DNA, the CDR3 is TGTGCCAGCAGCCCCACGGACAGACACACCGGGGAGCTGTTTTTT.

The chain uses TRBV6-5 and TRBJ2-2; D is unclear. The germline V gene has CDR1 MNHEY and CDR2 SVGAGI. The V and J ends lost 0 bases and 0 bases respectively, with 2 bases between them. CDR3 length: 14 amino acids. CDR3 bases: TGTGCCAGCAGTTACTCCCCGAACACCGGGGAGCTGTTTTTT. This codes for CASSYSPNTGELFF.

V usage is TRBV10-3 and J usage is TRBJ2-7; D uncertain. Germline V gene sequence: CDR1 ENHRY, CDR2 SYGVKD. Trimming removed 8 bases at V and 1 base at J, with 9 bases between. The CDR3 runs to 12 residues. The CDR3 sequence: CAIGGKSYEQYF. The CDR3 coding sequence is TGTGCCATCGGTGGGAAGTCCTACGAGCAGTACTTC.

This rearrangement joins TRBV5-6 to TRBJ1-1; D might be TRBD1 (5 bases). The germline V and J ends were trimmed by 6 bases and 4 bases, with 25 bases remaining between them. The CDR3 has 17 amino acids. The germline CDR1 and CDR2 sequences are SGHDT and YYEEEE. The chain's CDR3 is CASNFIRREGLGTEAFF. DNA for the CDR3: TGTGCCAGCAACTTTATCCGCCGAGAGGGGCTAGGCACTGAAGCTTTCTTT.

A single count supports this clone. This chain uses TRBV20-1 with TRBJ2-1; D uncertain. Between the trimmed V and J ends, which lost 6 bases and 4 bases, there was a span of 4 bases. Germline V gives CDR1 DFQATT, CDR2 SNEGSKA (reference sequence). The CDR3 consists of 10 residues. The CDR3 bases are TGCAGTGCGCCTTACAATGAGCAGTTCTTC. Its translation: CSAPYNEQFF.

The CDR3 DNA sequence: TGTGCCAGCGACAGGGGTGGGACTGAAGCTTTCTTT. It specifies CASDRGGTEAFF. V is TRBV2 and J is TRBJ1-1; 8 nucleotides align to TRBD1. The V segment lost 8 bases and the J segment 5 bases; nucleotides outside the gene matches: 4. Per germline, CDR1 SNHLY and CDR2 FYNNEI. The CDR3 consists of 12 residues.

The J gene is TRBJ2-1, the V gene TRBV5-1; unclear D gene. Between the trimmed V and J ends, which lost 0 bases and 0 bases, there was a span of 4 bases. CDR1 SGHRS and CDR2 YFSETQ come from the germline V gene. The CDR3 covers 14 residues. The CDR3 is CASSLVSSYNEQFF. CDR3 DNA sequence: TGCGCCAGCAGCTTGGTAAGCTCCTACAATGAGCAGTTCTTC.

This CDR3 reads CAISADRVSNEQFF. The CDR3 DNA reads TGTGCCATCAGTGCAGACAGGGTGAGCAATGAGCAGTTCTTC. The gene calls are TRBV10-3 and TRBJ2-1, with 7 bases fitting TRBD1. The CDR3 covers 14 residues. In germline, CDR1 is ENHRY, CDR2 SYGVKD. The ends lost 4 bases at V and 6 bases at J; junction bases unmatched: 6.

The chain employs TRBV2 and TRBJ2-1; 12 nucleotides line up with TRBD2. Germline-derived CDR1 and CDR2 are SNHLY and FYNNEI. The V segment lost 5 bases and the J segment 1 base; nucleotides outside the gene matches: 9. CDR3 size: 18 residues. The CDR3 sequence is CASSPYRTSGISYNEQFF. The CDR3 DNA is TGTGCCAGCAGTCCCTACCGGACTAGCGGGATTTCCTACAATGAGCAGTTCTTC.